These 27 T cell receptor beta chains came from one sample sequenced in a study of blood T cell repertoires in COVID-19. Using immunoSEQ multiplex PCR, the repertoire was profiled, and TCRdb retains in-frame clones only, with some absent. The repertoire includes 200,000 to 250,000 clones, 82% of them detected once, and about 3.7% sits in the top ten. The sequenced material came from PBMCs or T cells enriched from blood (not recorded which). All receptors derive from a woman aged 60-70 years who had recovered from COVID-19.

The rearrangement uses TRBV30 and TRBJ2-3; 8 positions match TRBD1. This CDR3 has 13 amino acids. CDR1 is GTSNPN and CDR2 is SVGIG in the germline V gene (reference sequence). The ends lost 5 bases at V and 3 bases at J; junction bases unmatched: 4. The CDR3 DNA reads as TGTGCCTGGGAGGACAGGGCGACAGATACGCAGTATTTT. This encodes CAWEDRATDTQYF. Combining the CDR3 with reference TRBV30 and TRBJ2-3 gives the whole variable domain SQTIHQWPATLVQPVGSPLSLECTVEGTSNPNLYWYRQAAGRGLQLLFYSVGIGQISSEVPQNLSASRPQDRQFILSSKKLLLSDSGFYLCAWEDRATDTQYFGPGTRLTVL.

The chain carries TRBV3-1 (or the pseudogene TRBV3-2) and TRBJ2-3; 9 bases agree with TRBD1. V lost 4 bases to trimming and J lost 3 bases; unmatched junction nucleotides: 5. There are 15 residues in the CDR3. Germline CDR1 and CDR2: LGHDT and YNNKEL (reference sequence). The CDR3 DNA is TGTGCCAGCAGCCCGACAGGACAGGGGACAGATACGCAGTATTTT. Translating gives CASSPTGQGTDTQYF.

The rearrangement joins TRBV6-5 to TRBJ1-2; 7 nucleotides match TRBD1. In germline, CDR1 is MNHEY, CDR2 SVGAGI. The CDR3 is 14 residues long. J gave up 4 bases and V 7 bases, and 9 bases lay outside the gene matches. The CDR3 loop reads CASTLGGQFYGYTF. The DNA for the CDR3 is TGTGCCAGCACCCTAGGGGGACAGTTCTATGGCTACACCTTC.

V gene TRBV27 combines with J gene TRBJ1-5; weak D call: TRBD1 (5 bases). The germline V gene has CDR1 MNHEY and CDR2 SMNVEV (reference sequence). The CDR3 runs to 14 residues. The V end was cut by 2 bases, the J end by 5 bases, with 10 bases between. The CDR3 spells CASSLIGVDQPQHF. The DNA for the CDR3 is TGTGCCAGCAGTTTAATAGGGGTGGATCAGCCCCAGCATTTT.

The rearrangement uses TRBV10-3 and TRBJ2-1, with 9 nucleotides matching TRBD2. The germline CDR1 and CDR2 sequences are ENHRY and SYGVKD. The CDR3 runs to 17 residues. V lost 2 bases and J lost 1; bases outside the gene matches: 6. The CDR3 reads CAISERSSGGSYNEQFF. The CDR3 bases are TGTGCCATCAGTGAGAGGAGTAGCGGGGGTTCCTACAATGAGCAGTTCTTC.

The table lists this clone with a few counts. J is TRBJ1-1 and V is TRBV2; D unclear. This CDR3 spans 14 amino acids. Germline CDR1 and CDR2: SNHLY and FYNNEI. V was trimmed by 0 bases and J by 8 bases, leaving 13 bases between them. This chain's CDR3 is CASSEARGYLEAFF. CDR3 nucleotide sequence: TGTGCCAGCAGTGAAGCGCGCGGGTACCTAGAAGCTTTCTTT.

V and J are TRBV9 and TRBJ2-1; D perhaps matches TRBD2 (7 bases). The CDR3 has 15 residues. V lost 0 bases, J lost 6 bases, and 13 bases lay in between. Germline assignment: CDR1 SGDLS and CDR2 YYNGEE. CDR3 residues: CASSVGGGPVNEQFF. The CDR3 bases are TGTGCCAGCAGCGTAGGGGGGGGCCCCGTCAATGAGCAGTTCTTC. The full variable domain, with the rest looked up from reference TRBV9 and TRBJ2-1, is DSGVTQTPKHLITATGQRVTLRCSPRSGDLSVYWYQQSLDQGLQFLIQYYNGEERAKGNILERFSAQQFPDLHSELNLSSLELGDSALYFCASSVGGGPVNEQFFGPGTRLTVL.

The gene calls are TRBV19 and TRBJ1-3; a possible D gene is TRBD1 (5 bases). Germline values: CDR1 LNHDA, CDR2 SQIVND (reference sequence). V lost 4 bases and J lost 0, with 7 bases in between. CDR3 size: 14 residues. The CDR3 region has the DNA TGTGCCAGTAGTAGGGGCATCTCTGGAAACACCATATATTTT. It is translated as CASSRGISGNTIYF.

Only a few counts were recorded for this clone. V usage is TRBV10-1 and J usage is TRBJ1-5; no definite D call. Trimming removed 5 bases from V and 4 bases from J, with 9 bases in between. This CDR3 has 13 residues. Germline V lookup: CDR1 WNHNN, CDR2 SYGVQD (reference sequence). CDR3 bases: TGCGCCAGCAGTCCTTCCAGAAATCAGCCCCAGCATTTT. The encoded protein is CASSPSRNQPQHF.

This clone was seen a single time. CDR3 loop: CASSSGQGSGTNEKLFF. The CDR3 DNA sequence: TGTGCCAGCAGCTCGGGACAGGGGTCGGGAACTAATGAAAAACTGTTTTTT. The genes are TRBV5-4 and TRBJ1-4, with 10 positions matching TRBD1. Germline V gene data show CDR1 as SGHNT and CDR2 as YYREEE (reference sequence). The CDR3 is 17 residues long. The V gene end was trimmed by 3 bases and the J gene end by 1 base; junction bases not matched to a gene: 6.

The sample holds a few counts of this clone. The chain recombines TRBV5-1 with TRBJ1-6; D is perhaps TRBD1 (6 bases). Germline V gene data show CDR1 as SGHRS and CDR2 as YFSETQ. Between the trimmed V and J ends, which lost 3 bases and 10 bases, there was a span of 14 bases. This CDR3 has 14 amino acids. The CDR3 nucleotides read TGCGCCAGCAGCTACGGGGGAGGGGGATCACCCCTCCACTTT. Its protein is CASSYGGGGSPLHF.

This chain joins TRBV7-2 and TRBJ1-6; D is uncertain. Germline V CDR1 and CDR2: SGHTA, FQGNSA. V lost 1 base, J lost 8 bases, and 6 bases lay in between. The CDR3 sequence is 13 residues long. The CDR3 coding sequence is TGTGCCAGCAGCTTAGACGTAGATTCACCCCTCCACTTT. Translated: CASSLDVDSPLHF. Using reference TRBV7-2 and TRBJ1-6 for the parts outside the CDR3, the full variable domain is GAGVSQSPSNKVTEKGKDVELRCDPISGHTALYWYRQSLGQGLEFLIYFQGNSAPDKSGLPSDRFSAERTGGSVSTLTIQRTQQEDSAVYLCASSLDVDSPLHFGNGTRLTVT.

V is TRBV19 and J is TRBJ1-3, with D perhaps TRBD1 (5 bases). In germline, CDR1 is LNHDA, CDR2 SQIVND (reference sequence). V gave up 7 bases and J gave up 8 bases, with 18 bases separating them. The CDR3 contains 14 residues. CDR3 bases: TGTGCCAGTACTCCCGGGGGAACTCGTTACACCATATATTTT. Amino acid sequence: CASTPGGTRYTIYF.

The J gene is TRBJ2-1, the V gene TRBV7-2; 12 bases align to TRBD2. The CDR3 runs 15 residues. V lost 5 bases to trimming and J lost 10 bases; unmatched junction nucleotides: 9. Per germline, CDR1 SGHTA and CDR2 FQGNSA. CDR3 in amino acids: CASSIPSGGAGEQFF. The CDR3 DNA reads as TGTGCCAGCAGCATCCCTAGCGGGGGGGCCGGGGAGCAGTTCTTC.

This chain joins TRBV28 and TRBJ2-5, with 10 nucleotides matching TRBD1. J was trimmed by 1 base and V by 3 bases; bases with no gene match: 5. CDR3 size: 16 residues. Germline loops: CDR1 MDHEN, CDR2 SYDVKM. Here the CDR3 reads CASSFFRTGGQETQYF. DNA for the CDR3: TGTGCCAGCAGTTTCTTCCGGACAGGGGGCCAAGAGACCCAGTACTTC.

The rearrangement joins TRBV29-1 to TRBJ2-5; D might be TRBD2 (5 bases). V lost 7 bases to trimming and J lost 2 bases, with 26 bases between them. CDR1 is SQVTM and CDR2 is ANQGSEA in the germline V gene. The CDR3 contains 17 residues. CDR3 sequence: CSAGTRRRSMIQETQYF. CDR3 nucleotide sequence: TGCAGCGCCGGCACGCGACGGAGGTCAATGATTCAAGAGACCCAGTACTTC.

This clone showed up just once. The genes are TRBV6-5 and TRBJ1-6; D gene ambiguous. The germline V gene encodes CDR1 MNHEY and CDR2 SVGAGI. V was shortened by 4 bases and J by 10 bases, with 11 bases between the two germline ends. CDR3 length: 13 amino acids. CDR3 in DNA: TGTGCCAGCAGTTCCACCCGGAGGTCACCCCTCCACTTT. Amino acids: CASSSTRRSPLHF.

The V gene is TRBV6-6, the J gene TRBJ1-2; 10 bases align to TRBD1. With 2 bases clipped from V and 6 bases from J, the junction kept 3 bases outside the gene matches. In germline, CDR1 is MNHNY, CDR2 SVGAGI (reference sequence). This CDR3 contains 14 residues. CDR3 sequence (DNA): TGTGCCAGCAGTTACGACAGGGGGCAAAATGGCTACACCTTC. Protein: CASSYDRGQNGYTF.

The chain joins TRBV4-1 to TRBJ1-5; the D is unclear. V lost 4 bases, J lost 4 bases, and 8 bases lay in between. Germline CDR1 MGHRA, CDR2 YSYEKL. The CDR3 contains 13 residues. The CDR3 sequence: CASSRTINQPQHF. CDR3 DNA sequence: TGCGCCAGCAGCCGGACTATTAATCAGCCCCAGCATTTT.

The rearrangement links TRBV5-1 to TRBJ2-3, with D uncertain. V shed 0 bases and J shed 0 bases, with 8 bases lying between them. CDR1 is SGHRS and CDR2 is YFSETQ in the germline V gene. This CDR3 has 15 residues. The CDR3 nucleotides read TGCGCCAGCAGCTTGGACAGAGTTAGCACAGATACGCAGTATTTT. Amino acids: CASSLDRVSTDTQYF.

In this sample, this clone turned up a few times. The rearrangement uses TRBV9 and TRBJ2-3, with TRBD2 matching 7 bases. V lost 4 bases, J lost 4 bases, and 9 bases stayed unmatched. This CDR3 spans 15 amino acids. Germline V gives CDR1 SGDLS, CDR2 YYNGEE. This chain's CDR3 is CASSPSFRGADTQYF. The CDR3 DNA reads TGTGCCAGCAGCCCCAGCTTTCGGGGGGCAGATACGCAGTATTTT.

The V and J genes are TRBV29-1 and TRBJ2-7, with D perhaps matching TRBD1 (5 bases). Trimming took off 0 bases at V and 6 bases at J, with 15 bases between the two ends. CDR1 and CDR2 from the germline V gene are SQVTM and ANQGSEA. The CDR3 consists of 14 residues. The CDR3 nucleotides are TGCAGCGTTGAAGATGTGATCCAGGGAAGCGAGCAGTACTTC. The encoded protein is CSVEDVIQGSEQYF.

The genes are TRBV6-5 and TRBJ2-1; 12 bases are a match to TRBD2. V gave up 4 bases and J gave up 7 bases; unmatched junction bases: 5. There are 15 residues in the CDR3. Germline V gene data show CDR1 as MNHEY and CDR2 as SVGAGI. The CDR3 sequence: CASSSLAGGGNEQFF. CDR3 DNA sequence: TGTGCCAGCAGTTCACTAGCGGGGGGAGGGAATGAGCAGTTCTTC.

The chain links TRBV5-5 to TRBJ1-3; D remains ambiguous. V lost 1 base and J lost 0, with 8 bases in between. The CDR3 sequence is 15 residues long. The V gene's germline CDR1 is SGHKS and CDR2 YYEKEE (reference sequence). The CDR3 loop is CASSLNSVSGNTIYF. The CDR3 region has the DNA TGTGCCAGCAGCTTGAATTCAGTCTCTGGAAACACCATATATTTT.

The chain joins TRBV5-1 to TRBJ2-2, with D maybe TRBD2 (6 bases). With 3 bases removed from V and 2 bases from J, the gap between germline ends came to 11 bases. There are 15 residues in the CDR3. Germline V gene sequence: CDR1 SGHRS, CDR2 YFSETQ. The CDR3 protein is CASSSGLTNTGELFF. In DNA, the CDR3 is TGCGCCAGCAGCTCGGGACTGACTAACACCGGGGAGCTGTTTTTT. The variable domain in full, with the rest retrieved from reference TRBV5-1 and TRBJ2-2, is KAGVTQTPRYLIKTRGQQVTLSCSPISGHRSVSWYQQTPGQGLQFLFEYFSETQRNKGNFPGRFSGRQFSNSRSEMNVSTLELGDSALYLCASSSGLTNTGELFFGEGSRLTVL.

The chain uses TRBV7-8 and TRBJ1-4; TRBD1 aligns across 7 bases. Germline values: CDR1 SGHVS, CDR2 FQNEAQ. CDR3 size: 12 residues. The V gene end was trimmed by 5 bases and the J gene end by 14 bases; junction bases not matched to a gene: 8. CDR3 region: CASSDRDPWLFF. For the CDR3, the DNA is TGTGCCAGCAGCGACAGGGACCCCTGGCTGTTTTTT.

The chain recombines TRBV5-1 with TRBJ1-4; D is undetermined. In germline, CDR1 is SGHRS, CDR2 YFSETQ. The CDR3 has 13 amino acids. Trimming removed 5 bases from V and 0 bases from J, with 5 bases in between. CDR3 protein: CASREATNEKLFF. The CDR3, as DNA: TGCGCCAGCAGAGAGGCAACTAATGAAAAACTGTTTTTT.